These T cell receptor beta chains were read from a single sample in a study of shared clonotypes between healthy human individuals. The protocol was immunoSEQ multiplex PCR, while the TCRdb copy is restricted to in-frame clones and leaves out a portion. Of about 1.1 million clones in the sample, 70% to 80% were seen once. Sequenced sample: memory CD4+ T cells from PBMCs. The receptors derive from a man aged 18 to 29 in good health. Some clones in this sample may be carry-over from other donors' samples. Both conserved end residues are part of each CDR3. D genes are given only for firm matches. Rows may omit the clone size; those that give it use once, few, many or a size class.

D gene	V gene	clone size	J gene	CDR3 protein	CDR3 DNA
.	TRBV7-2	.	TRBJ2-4	CASSFLFIQYF	TGTGCCAGCAGCTTTCTTTTCATTCAGTACTTC
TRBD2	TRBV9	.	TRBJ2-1	CASTHSSGRADEQFF	TGTGCCAGCACCCACTCTAGCGGGAGGGCCGATGAGCAGTTCTTC
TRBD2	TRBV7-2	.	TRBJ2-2	CASSSRTSGNTGELFF	TGTGCCAGCAGCTCAAGGACTAGCGGAAACACCGGGGAGCTGTTTTTT
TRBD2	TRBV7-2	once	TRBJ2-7	CASSLIVAGREQYF	TGTGCCAGCAGCTTGATAGTAGCGGGACGCGAGCAGTACTTC
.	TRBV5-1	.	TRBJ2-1	CASGKGQGSYNEQFF	TGCGCCAGCGGGAAGGGCCAGGGCTCCTACAATGAGCAGTTCTTC
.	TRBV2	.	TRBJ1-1	CARLDSLNTEAFF	TGTGCCCGCCTAGACAGCCTGAACACTGAAGCTTTCTTT
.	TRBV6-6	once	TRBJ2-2	CASSPTAGELFF	TGTGCCAGCAGTCCCACCGCCGGGGAGCTGTTTTTT
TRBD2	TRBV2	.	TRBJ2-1	CASSGRRIAGGRSSYNEQFF	TGTGCCAGCAGTGGTAGGCGAATAGCGGGAGGTCGGAGCTCCTACAATGAGCAGTTCTTC
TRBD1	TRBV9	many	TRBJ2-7	CASSPRQGTLSYEQYF	TGTGCCAGCAGCCCCCGACAGGGTACTCTCTCCTACGAGCAGTACTTC
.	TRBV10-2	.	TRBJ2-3	CASSEYLEDSQYF	TGCGCCAGCAGTGAGTACTTGGAAGATTCGCAGTATTTT
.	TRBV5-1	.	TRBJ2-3	CASSLAPSTDTQYF	TGCGCCAGCAGCTTGGCTCCGAGCACAGATACGCAGTATTTT
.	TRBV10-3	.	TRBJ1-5	CAISATSGNQPQHF	TGTGCCATCAGTGCGACCTCGGGCAATCAGCCCCAGCATTTT
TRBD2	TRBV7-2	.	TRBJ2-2	CASSPGLAGYTGELFF	TGTGCCAGCAGCCCCGGACTAGCGGGCTACACCGGGGAGCTGTTTTTT
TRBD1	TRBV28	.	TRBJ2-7	CASSLGTGGAYEQYF	TGTGCCAGCAGTTTGGGGACAGGGGGCGCTTACGAGCAGTACTTC
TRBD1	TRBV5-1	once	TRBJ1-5	CASSSGQGDQPQHF	TGCGCCAGCAGCTCCGGACAGGGAGATCAGCCCCAGCATTTT
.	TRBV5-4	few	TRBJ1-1	CASRDTGNTEAFF	TGTGCCAGCAGGGACACGGGGAACACTGAAGCTTTCTTT
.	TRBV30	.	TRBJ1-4	CASQTDGISATNEKLFF	TGTGCCTCCCAGACCGACGGAATTTCTGCAACTAATGAAAAACTGTTTTTT